This paragraph covers one TCR beta chain sequence. The data were obtained in a study of neoadjuvant nivolumab and ipilimumab in lung cancer. The assay was immunoSEQ multiplex PCR, and TCRdb's table has in-frame clones only and misses some. Here the sample spans about 18,000 clones, 76% being singletons. This CDR3 region has 15 residues. V trimming: 3 bases; J trimming: 14 bases; junction bases outside the gene matches: 11. The germline gives CDR1 MNHNS, CDR2 SASEGT. Here the sequenced sample was tumor tissue, taken after neoadjuvant nivolumab, alone or with ipilimumab, at or shortly before surgery. This receptor was taken from an adult with non-small cell lung cancer. The chain carries TRBV6-1 and TRBJ2-1, with TRBD2 matching over 12 bases. CDR3 residues: CASSDMGLAGLKEFF. The CDR3 coding sequence is TGTGCCAGCAGTGACATGGGACTAGCGGGTTTAAAGGAGTTCTTC.